The clone carrying this T cell receptor beta chain has just a few counts. Genomic DNA, the template, was used for profiling of the TCR beta VDJ and CDR3. From the reads, TCRdb called clonotypes with MiXCR, one entry per CDR3 protein. The data contain 200,000 to 300,000 distinct CDR3 sequences, 82% of them singletons. V lost 6 bases, J lost 9 bases, and 11 bases stayed unmatched. CDR3 length equals 14 residues. Germline V lookup: CDR1 SNHLY, CDR2 FYNNEI. The data belong to a study of CD8+CD57+ T cells in acquired aplastic anemia. Study-level background: DNA per sorted CD4+ or CD8+ sample ranged about 0.18 to 30 ug, averaging approximately 3.3 ug.

The sequenced patients had an expansion of CD8+CD57+ cells seen by flow cytometry. The V call is TRBV2, the J call TRBJ2-3, with 8 positions matching TRBD2. This TCR was recovered from a human donor with aplastic anemia. Sequencing was carried out using sorted CD4+, CD8+, or CD8+CD57+ T cells (not recorded which) from PBMCs. The chain's CDR3 is CASSWAGGADTQYF. For the CDR3, the DNA is TGTGCCAGCAGCTGGGCGGGGGGTGCGGACACGCAGTATTTT.